Listed below are T cell receptor beta chains from one sample, sequenced in a study of T cells after yellow fever vaccination. A single record per CDR3 protein comes from TCRdb applying MiXCR to the 5' RACE reads. The table shows fewer than 450,000 distinct CDR3 sequences, with roughly 12% occurring only once. Sequencing was performed on PBMCs, taken on the day of the first yellow fever vaccination. The receptor set was obtained from a man younger than 30 who received the YFV17D yellow fever vaccine. Both conserved end residues are part of each CDR3. The D gene is left open where the match is weak. Some rows have no size entry. The others give once, few or many, or a class for an expanded clone.

clone_size,d_call,j_call,v_call,cdr3_aa,cdr3_nt
few,NA,TRBJ2-6,TRBV11-3,CASSLDNSGANVLTF,TGTGCCAGCAGCTTAGACAATTCTGGGGCCAACGTCCTGACTTTC
NA,TRBD2,TRBJ2-3,TRBV30,CAWSPLGGGTDTQYF,TGTGCCTGGAGTCCACTGGGCGGGGGGACAGATACGCAGTATTTT
many,NA,TRBJ2-7,TRBV20-1,CSAPQQWGHEQYF,TGCAGTGCTCCCCAACAGTGGGGTCACGAGCAGTACTTC
few,TRBD2,TRBJ2-5,TRBV7-2,CASSSTSGGAKTQYF,TGTGCCAGCAGCTCGACTAGCGGGGGAGCCAAGACCCAGTACTTC
many,TRBD1,TRBJ2-7,TRBV6-1,CASSAGTGRYEQYF,TGTGCCAGCAGTGCCGGGACAGGGAGGTACGAGCAGTACTTC
few,TRBD2,TRBJ2-7,TRBV7-9,CASSPWGGLEQYF,TGTGCCAGCTCCCCATGGGGGGGTTTGGAGCAGTACTTC
few,NA,TRBJ1-1,TRBV6-2/TRBV6-3,CASRMGPGHTEAFF,TGTGCCAGCAGGATGGGACCTGGGCACACTGAAGCTTTCTTT
many,NA,TRBJ2-2,TRBV27,CASSSVGLGELFF,TGTGCCAGCAGCTCGGTGGGGCTTGGGGAGCTGTTTTTT
few,TRBD2,TRBJ2-1,TRBV7-3,CASSSAGLNHNEQFF,TGTGCCAGCAGCTCAGCGGGACTTAACCACAATGAGCAGTTCTTC
NA,NA,TRBJ2-1,TRBV12-3/TRBV12-4,CASRSTGANNEQFF,TGTGCCAGCAGATCTACGGGGGCCAACAATGAGCAGTTCTTC
NA,NA,TRBJ1-1,TRBV20-1,CSAAGQMNTEAFF,TGCAGTGCCGCTGGACAGATGAACACTGAAGCTTTCTTT
NA,TRBD1,TRBJ1-5,TRBV5-1,CASSLGDRYGQPQHF,TGCGCCAGCAGCTTGGGGGACAGGTACGGCCAGCCCCAGCATTTT
NA,TRBD1,TRBJ1-1,TRBV12-3/TRBV12-4,CASRRDRPEAFF,TGTGCCAGCCGCCGGGACAGGCCTGAAGCTTTCTTT
once,NA,TRBJ1-1,TRBV29-1,CSVESNTEAFF,TGCAGCGTTGAGTCAAACACTGAAGCTTTCTTT
few,NA,TRBJ2-3,TRBV19,CASSPPGRRDTQYF,TGTGCCAGTAGTCCTCCGGGCCGACGAGATACGCAGTATTTT
NA,TRBD2,TRBJ2-3,TRBV7-3,CASSLTAGEDTQYF,TGTGCCAGCAGCTTAACCGCGGGGGAGGATACGCAGTATTTT
few,TRBD2,TRBJ2-3,TRBV7-2,CASSTGTSGTDTQYF,TGTGCCAGCAGCACCGGGACTAGCGGTACAGATACGCAGTATTTT
NA,NA,TRBJ2-2,TRBV15,CATSRVRGANTGELFF,TGTGCCACCAGCAGAGTGCGCGGCGCGAACACCGGGGAGCTGTTTTTT
few,TRBD2,TRBJ2-1,TRBV24-1,CATSEGLAGIREQFF,TGTGCCACCAGTGAGGGACTAGCGGGTATCCGGGAGCAGTTCTTC
few,NA,TRBJ1-1,TRBV5-1,CASSLDSRKEPQPNTEAFF,TGCGCCAGCAGCTTGGATTCCCGTAAGGAGCCACAACCCAACACTGAAGCTTTCTTT
many,NA,TRBJ1-2,TRBV7-2,CASSLSGTTERPAGYTF,TGTGCCAGCAGCTTATCGGGGACAACCGAAAGACCTGCTGGCTACACCTTC
many,NA,TRBJ2-3,TRBV4-3,CASSQEEATDTQYF,TGCGCCAGCAGCCAAGAGGAAGCTACAGATACGCAGTATTTT
many,TRBD2,TRBJ2-2,TRBV20-1,CSARQAGALTGELFF,TGCAGTGCTAGACAAGCGGGGGCCCTCACCGGGGAGCTGTTTTTT
few,NA,TRBJ2-3,TRBV7-3,CASSWGSADTQYF,TGTGCCAGCAGCTGGGGTAGTGCAGATACGCAGTATTTT
NA,NA,TRBJ1-1,TRBV29-1,CSVEPGGAEAFF,TGCAGCGTTGAACCCGGCGGGGCTGAAGCTTTCTTT
few,NA,TRBJ1-1,TRBV9,CASSGGVENTEAFF,TGTGCCAGCAGCGGGGGGGTAGAGAACACTGAAGCTTTCTTT
NA,TRBD2,TRBJ2-5,TRBV5-4,CASSRGTSGAGETQYF,TGTGCCAGCAGCCGCGGGACTAGCGGGGCTGGGGAGACCCAGTACTTC
NA,NA,TRBJ1-2,TRBV5-5,CASSPVGDYGYTF,TGTGCCAGCAGCCCCGTTGGGGACTATGGCTACACCTTC
NA,TRBD1,TRBJ2-2,TRBV11-2,CASRRTGGHTGELFF,TGTGCCAGCAGACGGACAGGGGGCCACACCGGGGAGCTGTTTTTT
NA,NA,TRBJ1-2,TRBV2,CASSELSDLYGYTF,TGTGCCAGCAGTGAACTCAGTGACCTCTATGGCTACACCTTC
NA,NA,TRBJ2-2,TRBV2,CASSEMMELFF,TGTGCCAGCAGTGAAATGATGGAGCTGTTTTTT
few,NA,TRBJ1-6,TRBV7-2,CASSFRVLYNSPLHF,TGTGCCAGCAGCTTCAGGGTTCTTTATAATTCACCCCTCCACTTT
few,NA,TRBJ1-2,TRBV20-1,CSARELPGIYGYTF,TGCAGTGCTAGAGAACTCCCTGGAATTTATGGCTACACCTTC
few,NA,TRBJ1-1,TRBV4-1,CASSQPGLNTEAFF,TGCGCCAGCAGCCAGCCGGGGCTGAACACTGAAGCTTTCTTT
many,TRBD2,TRBJ2-7,TRBV2,CASSGLAYEQYF,TGTGCCAGCAGTGGACTAGCGTACGAGCAGTACTTC
NA,NA,TRBJ1-1,TRBV9,CASRPQKGSTEAFF,TGTGCCAGCCGCCCCCAAAAGGGTAGCACTGAAGCTTTCTTT
few,TRBD2,TRBJ2-2,TRBV28,CATSLRGAYTGELFF,TGTGCCACCTCTCTGCGGGGGGCCTACACCGGGGAGCTGTTTTTT